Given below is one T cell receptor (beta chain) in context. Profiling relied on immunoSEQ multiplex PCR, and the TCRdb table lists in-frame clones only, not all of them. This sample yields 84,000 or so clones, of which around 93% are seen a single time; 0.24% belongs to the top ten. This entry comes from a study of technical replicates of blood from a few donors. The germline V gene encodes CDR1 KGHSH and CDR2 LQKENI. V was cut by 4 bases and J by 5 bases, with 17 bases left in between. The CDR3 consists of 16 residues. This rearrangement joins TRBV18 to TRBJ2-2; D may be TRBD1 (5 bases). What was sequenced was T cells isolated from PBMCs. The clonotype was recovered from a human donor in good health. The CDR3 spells CASSLSWGRPTGELFF. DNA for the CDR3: TGTGCCAGCTCACTAAGTTGGGGCAGACCAACCGGGGAGCTGTTTTTT.